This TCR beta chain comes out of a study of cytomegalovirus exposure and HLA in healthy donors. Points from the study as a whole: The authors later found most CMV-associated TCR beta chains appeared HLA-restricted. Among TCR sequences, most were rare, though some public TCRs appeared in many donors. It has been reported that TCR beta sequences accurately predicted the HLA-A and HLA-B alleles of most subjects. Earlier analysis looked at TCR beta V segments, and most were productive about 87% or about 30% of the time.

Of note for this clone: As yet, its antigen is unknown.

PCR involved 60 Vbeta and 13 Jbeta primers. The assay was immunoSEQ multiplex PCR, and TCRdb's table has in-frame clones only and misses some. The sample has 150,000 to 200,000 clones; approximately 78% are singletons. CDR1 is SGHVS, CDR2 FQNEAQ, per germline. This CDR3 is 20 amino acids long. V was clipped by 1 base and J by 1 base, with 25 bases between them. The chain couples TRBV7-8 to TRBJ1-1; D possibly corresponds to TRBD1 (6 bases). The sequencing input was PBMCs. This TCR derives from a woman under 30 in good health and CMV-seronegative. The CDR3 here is CASSLEGSTGSHLPNTEAFF. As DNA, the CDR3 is TGTGCCAGCAGCTTAGAGGGGTCAACAGGGTCACATCTTCCGAACACTGAAGCTTTCTTT.